This is a list of T cell receptor beta chains from one sample in a study of cytomegalovirus exposure and HLA in healthy donors. Data came from immunoSEQ multiplex PCR; TCRdb stores just in-frame clones and leaves some out. The sample gives 90,000 to 150,000 clones, 63% of which show up once; more than 8.5% is in the top ten. The sequencing input was PBMCs. The receptor set was obtained from a man aged 40-49 years in good health and CMV-seropositive. The CDR3 runs from the conserved cysteine through the conserved F or W. D genes are given only for firm matches. Some rows mark clone size as missing; the rest say once, few, many or name a class of expanded clone.

clone_size: -; v_call: TRBV7-3; j_call: TRBJ2-3; d_call: TRBD1; cdr3_aa: CASSLEGQISHTQYF; cdr3_nt: TGTGCCAGCAGCTTAGAGGGACAGATTTCCCATACGCAGTATTTT
clone_size: few; v_call: TRBV7-6; j_call: TRBJ1-1; d_call: TRBD1; cdr3_aa: CASSLEWGVKTGVITEAFF; cdr3_nt: TGTGCCAGCAGCTTAGAATGGGGTGTAAAGACAGGGGTGATCACTGAAGCTTTCTTT
clone_size: -; v_call: TRBV29-1; j_call: TRBJ2-7; d_call: -; cdr3_aa: CSVAQGNTYEQYF; cdr3_nt: TGCAGCGTTGCCCAGGGGAATACCTACGAGCAGTACTTC
clone_size: -; v_call: TRBV7-2; j_call: TRBJ1-1; d_call: -; cdr3_aa: CASSLRDLVSTEAFF; cdr3_nt: TGTGCCAGCAGCTTGAGGGATCTGGTAAGCACTGAAGCTTTCTTT
clone_size: -; v_call: TRBV5-4; j_call: TRBJ2-7; d_call: TRBD2; cdr3_aa: CASSPGTSEGNEQYF; cdr3_nt: TGTGCCAGCAGCCCCGGGACTAGCGAGGGAAACGAGCAGTACTTC
clone_size: few; v_call: TRBV21-1; j_call: TRBJ1-1; d_call: -; cdr3_aa: CASSNSLGRAFF; cdr3_nt: TGTGCCAGCAGCAATTCCTTGGGCCGAGCTTTCTTT
clone_size: -; v_call: TRBV7-8; j_call: TRBJ2-5; d_call: TRBD2; cdr3_aa: CASSWTSGSQETQYF; cdr3_nt: TGTGCCAGCAGCTGGACTAGCGGCAGTCAAGAGACCCAGTACTTC
clone_size: -; v_call: TRBV15; j_call: TRBJ1-5; d_call: TRBD1; cdr3_aa: CATRGQGADQPQHF; cdr3_nt: TGTGCCACCAGGGGACAGGGGGCTGATCAGCCCCAGCATTTT
clone_size: -; v_call: TRBV4-1; j_call: TRBJ2-7; d_call: -; cdr3_aa: CASSQQGGYEQYF; cdr3_nt: TGCGCCAGCAGCCAACAGGGGGGCTACGAGCAGTACTTC
clone_size: -; v_call: TRBV19; j_call: TRBJ1-2; d_call: TRBD1; cdr3_aa: CASSIRLGQGANYGYTF; cdr3_nt: TGTGCCAGTAGTATTCGGTTGGGACAGGGAGCTAACTATGGCTACACCTTC
clone_size: -; v_call: TRBV23-1; j_call: TRBJ1-6; d_call: TRBD1; cdr3_aa: CASNTGQGTSSDSPLHF; cdr3_nt: TGCGCCAGCAACACCGGACAGGGCACGTCCTCCGATTCACCCCTCCACTTT
clone_size: -; v_call: TRBV7-9; j_call: TRBJ2-5; d_call: TRBD2; cdr3_aa: CASSAGGETQYF; cdr3_nt: TGTGCCAGCAGTGCGGGGGGAGAGACCCAGTACTTC
clone_size: -; v_call: TRBV5-1; j_call: TRBJ2-3; d_call: TRBD2; cdr3_aa: CASSYPTSGRSDTQYF; cdr3_nt: TGCGCCAGCAGCTATCCGACTAGCGGGAGGTCAGATACGCAGTATTTT
clone_size: -; v_call: TRBV6-1; j_call: TRBJ2-7; d_call: TRBD1; cdr3_aa: CASSTVRGLPLEQYF; cdr3_nt: TGTGCCAGCAGTACCGTCAGGGGGCTCCCCCTCGAGCAGTACTTC
clone_size: -; v_call: TRBV27; j_call: TRBJ2-3; d_call: TRBD1; cdr3_aa: CASSTPWTGRDTQYF; cdr3_nt: TGTGCCAGCAGTACACCCTGGACAGGTAGAGATACGCAGTATTTT
clone_size: -; v_call: TRBV30; j_call: TRBJ1-2; d_call: -; cdr3_aa: CAWTTSDRYGYTF; cdr3_nt: TGTGCCTGGACGACCAGCGATCGATATGGCTACACCTTC
clone_size: few; v_call: TRBV28; j_call: TRBJ2-7; d_call: TRBD1; cdr3_aa: CASSPGHRGSEQYF; cdr3_nt: TGTGCCAGCAGTCCGGGACACAGGGGATCCGAGCAGTACTTC